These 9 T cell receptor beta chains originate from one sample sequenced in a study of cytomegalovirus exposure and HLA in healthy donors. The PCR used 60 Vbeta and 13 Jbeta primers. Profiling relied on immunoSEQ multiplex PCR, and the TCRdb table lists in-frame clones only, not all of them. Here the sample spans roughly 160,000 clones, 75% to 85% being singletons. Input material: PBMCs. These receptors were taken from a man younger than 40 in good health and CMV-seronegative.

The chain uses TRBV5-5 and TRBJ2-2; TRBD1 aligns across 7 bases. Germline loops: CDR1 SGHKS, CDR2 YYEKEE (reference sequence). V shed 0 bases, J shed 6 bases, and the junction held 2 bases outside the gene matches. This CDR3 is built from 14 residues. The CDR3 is CASSLEGAPGELFF. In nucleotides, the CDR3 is TGTGCCAGCAGCTTGGAGGGGGCCCCCGGGGAGCTGTTTTTT.

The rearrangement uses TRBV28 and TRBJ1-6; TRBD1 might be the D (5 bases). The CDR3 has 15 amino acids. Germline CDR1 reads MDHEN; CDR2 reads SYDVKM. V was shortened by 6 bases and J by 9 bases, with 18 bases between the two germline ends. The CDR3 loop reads CASSPPGRLISPLHF. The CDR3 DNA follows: TGTGCCAGCAGCCCCCCAGGGAGGCTAATTTCACCCCTCCACTTT.

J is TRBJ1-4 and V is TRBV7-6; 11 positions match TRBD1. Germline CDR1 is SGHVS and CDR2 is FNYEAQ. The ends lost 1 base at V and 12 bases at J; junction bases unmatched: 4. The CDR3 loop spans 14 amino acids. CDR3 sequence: CASSLGGQGVELFF. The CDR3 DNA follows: TGTGCCAGCAGCTTAGGGGGACAGGGGGTAGAACTGTTTTTT.

CDR3 DNA sequence: TGCGCCAGCAGCCAAGATCCGGCGGGGGCGTACGAGCAGTACTTC. Amino acid sequence: CASSQDPAGAYEQYF. The genes are TRBV4-3 and TRBJ2-7; TRBD2 might be the D (7 bases). The CDR3 is 15 amino acids. With 0 bases removed from V and 4 bases from J, the gap between germline ends came to 13 bases. CDR1 LGHNA and CDR2 YSLEER come from the germline V gene.

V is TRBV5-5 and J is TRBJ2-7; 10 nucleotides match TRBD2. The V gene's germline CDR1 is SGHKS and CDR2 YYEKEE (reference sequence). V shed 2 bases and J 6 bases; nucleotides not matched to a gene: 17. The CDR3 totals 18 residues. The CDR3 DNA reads TGTGCCAGCAGCTTCAGCGGGAGGGCCGGGAGCGTCCTCGGCGAGCAGTACTTC. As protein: CASSFSGRAGSVLGEQYF.

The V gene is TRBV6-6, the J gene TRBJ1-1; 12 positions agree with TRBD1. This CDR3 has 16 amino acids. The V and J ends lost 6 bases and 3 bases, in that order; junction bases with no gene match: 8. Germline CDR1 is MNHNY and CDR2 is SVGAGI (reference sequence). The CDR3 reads CASRPRDRGLDTEAFF. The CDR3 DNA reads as TGTGCCAGCAGGCCCCGGGACAGGGGGCTCGACACTGAAGCTTTCTTT.

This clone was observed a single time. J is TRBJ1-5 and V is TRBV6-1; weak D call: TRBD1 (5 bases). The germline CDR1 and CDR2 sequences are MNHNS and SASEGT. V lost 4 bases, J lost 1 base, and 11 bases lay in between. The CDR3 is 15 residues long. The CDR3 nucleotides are TGTGCCAGCAGTGGGATAACAGGCAGCAATCAGCCCCAGCATTTT. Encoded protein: CASSGITGSNQPQHF.

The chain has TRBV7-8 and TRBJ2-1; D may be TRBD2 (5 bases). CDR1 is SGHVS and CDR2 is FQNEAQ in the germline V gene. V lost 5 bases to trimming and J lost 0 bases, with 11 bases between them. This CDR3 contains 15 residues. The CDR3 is CASSLGISSYNEQFF. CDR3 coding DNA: TGTGCCAGCAGCCTCGGGATTAGCTCCTACAATGAGCAGTTCTTC.

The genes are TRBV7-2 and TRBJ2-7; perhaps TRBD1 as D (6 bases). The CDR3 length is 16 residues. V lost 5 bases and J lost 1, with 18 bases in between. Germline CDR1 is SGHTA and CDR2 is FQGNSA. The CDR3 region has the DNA TGTGCCAGCAGCGTCCAGGGGCTCGCTCCTTCCTACGAGCAGTACTTC. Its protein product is CASSVQGLAPSYEQYF.